The source of this TCR beta chain is a study of patients and donors after allogeneic stem cell transplantation. In its sample, this clonotype was seen a few times. The germline V gene encodes CDR1 DFQATT and CDR2 SNEGSKA (reference sequence). CDR3 length: 13 residues. Deletions cut 5 bases from V and 0 bases from J, with 8 bases between. From the RT-PCR reads, TCRdb called clonotypes with MiXCR, one entry per CDR3 protein. The sample consists of about a million distinct CDR3 sequences, over 15% of them appearing once. The source of this sequence is a human donor who was either an allogeneic HSCT recipient or a stem cell or donor lymphocyte infusion donor (not recorded which). It is not recorded whose cells these are; they may come from a transplant donor. Sample: blood, either unsorted or a sorted T cell fraction (not recorded which). The J gene is TRBJ1-5, the V gene TRBV20-1; D remains unclear. In DNA form, the CDR3 reads TGCAGTGCTCCAGGAAATAGCAATCAGCCCCAGCATTTT. It encodes CSAPGNSNQPQHF.